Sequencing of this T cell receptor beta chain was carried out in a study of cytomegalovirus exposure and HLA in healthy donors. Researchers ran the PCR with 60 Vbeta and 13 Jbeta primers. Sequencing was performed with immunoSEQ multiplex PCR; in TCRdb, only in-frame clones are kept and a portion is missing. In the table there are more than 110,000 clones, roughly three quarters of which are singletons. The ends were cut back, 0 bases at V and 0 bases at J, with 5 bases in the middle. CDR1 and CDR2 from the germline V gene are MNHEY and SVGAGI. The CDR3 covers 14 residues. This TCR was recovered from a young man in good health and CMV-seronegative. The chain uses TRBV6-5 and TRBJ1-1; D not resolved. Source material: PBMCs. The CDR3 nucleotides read TGTGCCAGCAGTTACTCCGGGGTGAACACTGAAGCTTTCTTT. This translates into CASSYSGVNTEAFF.